A single sample gave rise to the 18 T cell receptor beta chains below, sequenced in a study of blood T cell repertoires in COVID-19 (dated by TCRdb to about 2020). The library was obtained by the immunoSEQ multiplex PCR assay. What TCRdb holds here is the immuneACCESS table cut down to in-frame rearrangements. Part of the clones is not present; checked against another copy, under half of the missing clones reflect an unresolved V gene, and the others are unexplained. This sample gives 100,000 to 120,000 clones in total; roughly 91% of them show up just once. The ten most abundant clones make up 3% to 3.5% of the sample. Sequenced sample: peripheral blood. The source is a woman aged 50 to 65 with acute or convalescent COVID-19.

This chain links TRBV2 with TRBJ2-7, with D perhaps matching TRBD2 (8 bases). The germline V gene encodes CDR1 SNHLY and CDR2 FYNNEI. The CDR3 runs 15 residues. Trimming removed 7 bases from V and 6 bases from J, with 22 bases in between. CDR3 residues: CASTPQGLGGSEQYF. DNA for the CDR3: TGTGCCAGCACCCCACAGGGACTAGGGGGCTCCGAGCAGTACTTC.

This clone appeared once. The rearrangement joins TRBV15 to TRBJ2-1; TRBD2 matches at 16 bases. CDR1 and CDR2 (germline): LNHNV, YYDKDF (reference sequence). This CDR3 is built from 20 residues. With 5 bases clipped from V and 0 bases from J, the junction kept 10 bases outside the gene matches. This chain's CDR3 is CATSLPKGLAGGSSYNEQFF. The CDR3 region has the DNA TGTGCCACCAGCTTACCAAAGGGACTAGCGGGAGGGAGCTCCTACAATGAGCAGTTCTTC.

The J gene is TRBJ2-7, the V gene TRBV6-5; tentatively, D is TRBD1 (6 bases). With 8 bases removed from V and 3 bases from J, the gap between germline ends came to 17 bases. Germline CDR1 and CDR2: MNHEY and SVGAGI. This CDR3 spans 14 amino acids. The CDR3 here is CASALGHTVYEQYF. DNA of the CDR3: TGTGCCAGCGCCCTGGGACACACTGTCTACGAGCAGTACTTC.

The chain combines TRBV28 with TRBJ2-5, with D possibly TRBD2 on 6 matching bases. V was shortened by 1 base and J by 5 bases, with 17 bases between the two germline ends. The CDR3 contains 16 residues. Germline CDR1 and CDR2: MDHEN and SYDVKM. The CDR3 nucleotides are TGTGCCAGCAGTTTATCCGGAGGGACGGTGGGTGAGACCCAGTACTTC. This translates into CASSLSGGTVGETQYF. Using reference TRBV28 and TRBJ2-5 for the parts outside the CDR3, the full variable domain is DVKVTQSSRYLVKRTGEKVFLECVQDMDHENMFWYRQDPGLGLRLIYFSYDVKMKEKGDIPEGYSVSREKKERFSLILESASTNQTSMYLCASSLSGGTVGETQYFGPGTRLLVL.

The chain links TRBV11-2 to TRBJ2-7; possible D gene TRBD1, 7 bases. This CDR3 spans 14 amino acids. Germline CDR1 reads SGHAT; CDR2 reads FQNNGV. Deletions cut 5 bases from V and 4 bases from J, with 15 bases between. In DNA, the CDR3 is TGTGCCAGCAGCCTCACGACAGGGAGGTACGAGCAGTACTTC. As protein: CASSLTTGRYEQYF.

This chain connects TRBV18 to TRBJ1-6; a weak D match, TRBD1 (6 bases). V shed 3 bases and J shed 10 bases, with 25 bases lying between them. The CDR3 runs 18 residues. Germline CDR1 is KGHSH and CDR2 is LQKENI. The CDR3 loop reads CASSPSGAAEGLRSPLHF. Written as DNA, the CDR3 is TGTGCCAGCTCACCCTCGGGGGCCGCTGAGGGACTACGGTCACCCCTCCACTTT.

The gene calls are TRBV3-1 (or the pseudogene TRBV3-2) and TRBJ2-2; D might be TRBD1 (7 bases). V dropped 2 bases and J dropped 6 bases, with 16 bases sitting between them. Germline values: CDR1 LGHDT, CDR2 YNNKEL (reference sequence). The CDR3 spans 16 residues. The CDR3 nucleotides are TGTGCCAGCAGCCAACGGGGACTCACAGGGGCCGGGGAGCTGTTTTTT. This gives the protein CASSQRGLTGAGELFF.

The gene calls are TRBV2 and TRBJ2-1; D might be TRBD1 (8 bases). Trimming shortened V by 6 bases and J by 6 bases, and 24 bases separated the two germline ends. Germline V gene sequence: CDR1 SNHLY, CDR2 FYNNEI. This CDR3 contains 17 residues. The CDR3 coding sequence is TGTGCCAGCAGCCCCCTTTACGGTACAGGGGGGGTCAATGAGCAGTTCTTC. It is translated as CASSPLYGTGGVNEQFF.

V usage is TRBV7-2 and J usage is TRBJ2-7; TRBD2 agrees at 8 bases. Trimming cost V 3 bases and J 0 bases; bases outside gene matches: 13. CDR1 and CDR2 from the germline V gene are SGHTA and FQGNSA. CDR3 length equals 18 residues. Written as DNA, the CDR3 is TGTGCCAGCAGCTTCAAAGCGGGAGTAATTTCCCGCTCCTACGAGCAGTACTTC. Protein sequence: CASSFKAGVISRSYEQYF. Using reference TRBV7-2 and TRBJ2-7 for the parts outside the CDR3, the full variable domain is GAGVSQSPSNKVTEKGKDVELRCDPISGHTALYWYRQSLGQGLEFLIYFQGNSAPDKSGLPSDRFSAERTGGSVSTLTIQRTQQEDSAVYLCASSFKAGVISRSYEQYFGPGTRLTVT.

The V and J genes are TRBV5-4 and TRBJ2-2, with 10 bases lining up with TRBD1. CDR1 SGHNT and CDR2 YYREEE come from the germline V gene (reference sequence). After removal of 2 bases from V and 6 bases from J, the junction contained 10 bases not matched to a gene. There are 17 residues in the CDR3. DNA of the CDR3: TGTGCCAGCAGCTTCGCCCGACAGGGGGCTCGGGCCGGGGAGCTGTTTTTT. Protein: CASSFARQGARAGELFF.

J is TRBJ2-5 and V is TRBV6-5; TRBD1 matches at 11 bases. V gave up 8 bases and J gave up 4 bases; unmatched junction bases: 6. CDR1 is MNHEY and CDR2 is SVGAGI in the germline V gene. This CDR3 spans 14 amino acids. The CDR3 DNA follows: TGTGCCAGCGCGGGACAGGGGGTAGGAGAGACCCAGTACTTC. Translation gives CASAGQGVGETQYF.

The V and J genes are TRBV23-1 and TRBJ1-1; maybe TRBD1 (5 bases). TRBV23-1 is annotated as an ORF whose role is uncertain. V lost 2 bases and J 1 base, leaving 14 bases between the germline ends. The length of the CDR3 is 16 residues. CDR3 protein: CASSQRCPRGNTEAFF. CDR3 bases: TGCGCCAGCAGTCAACGATGTCCAAGGGGGAACACTGAAGCTTTCTTT.

The chain couples TRBV24-1 to TRBJ2-5, with D possibly TRBD2 on 5 matching bases. The V and J ends lost 7 bases and 5 bases respectively, with 13 bases between them. CDR3 length: 13 amino acids. Germline V CDR1 and CDR2: KGHDR, SFDVKD. The CDR3 bases are TGTGCCACCAGCAATGGAGGAAGGGAGACCCAGTACTTC. Translation: CATSNGGRETQYF.

The CDR3 here is CASSLTSGSNEQFF. DNA of the CDR3: TGTGCCAGCAGCCTGACTAGCGGGAGTAATGAGCAGTTCTTC. The chain employs TRBV2 and TRBJ2-1; 12 positions agree with TRBD2. From germline, CDR1 is SNHLY and CDR2 FYNNEI. J was trimmed by 7 bases and V by 6 bases; bases with no gene match: 4. The CDR3 length is 14 residues.

The CDR3, as DNA: TGTGCCAGCAGCCCGTTCGCGGGAGCGACCTACGAGCAGTACTTC. This gives the protein CASSPFAGATYEQYF. This chain uses TRBV7-7 with TRBJ2-7; 7 bases agree with TRBD2. The germline gives CDR1 SSHAT, CDR2 FNYEAQ (reference sequence). This CDR3 has 15 residues. V lost 5 bases, J lost 2 bases, and 9 bases stayed unmatched.

The rearrangement joins TRBV6-2 or TRBV6-3 to TRBJ2-7; tentative D call: TRBD2 (6 bases). Germline CDR1 and CDR2: MNHEY and SVGEGT. The CDR3 consists of 15 residues. V lost 2 bases and J 5 bases, leaving 16 bases between the germline ends. The CDR3 region has the DNA TGTGCCAGCAGTTACGGGACTCTAATACGCAACGAGCAGTACTTC. This gives the protein CASSYGTLIRNEQYF.

The chain has TRBV4-1 and TRBJ2-1, with D perhaps matching TRBD2 (5 bases). The CDR3 is 17 amino acids. V lost 0 bases and J 1 base, leaving 13 bases between the germline ends. Germline V gene sequence: CDR1 MGHRA, CDR2 YSYEKL. CDR3 in DNA: TGCGCCAGCAGCCAAGATCCAGCGGTCCCGTCCTACAATGAGCAGTTCTTC. The encoded protein is CASSQDPAVPSYNEQFF.

This chain uses TRBV18 with TRBJ2-1; 7 positions match TRBD2. From germline, CDR1 is KGHSH and CDR2 LQKENI. The CDR3 sequence is 13 residues long. V shed 10 bases, J shed 7 bases, and the junction held 10 bases outside the gene matches. The CDR3 bases are TGTGCCAATCCCGGGACTACGACAAATGAGCAGTTCTTC. Amino acids: CANPGTTTNEQFF.